This TCR beta chain emerged from a study of T cell clones after liver transplantation. Assay: immunoSEQ multiplex PCR; the TCRdb copy retains only in-frame clones and omits some. The table records tens of thousands of clones, around 70% of them present only once. Sorting of unstimulated PBMCs yielded separate CD3+CD4+ and CD3+CD8+ fractions. Whole-study findings and limits: Small, mixed patient groups and varying post-transplant times limit these conclusions.

This CDR3 contains 15 residues. Germline V CDR1 and CDR2: LNHNV, YYDKDF (reference sequence). Trimming pared 5 bases from V and 2 bases from J, leaving 10 bases between. Concerning this clone: Its cognate antigen is unknown.

The rearrangement joins TRBV15 to TRBJ1-6, with a weak D call TRBD1 (6 bases). Sequenced material: CD4+ T cells from blood, taken at the 22-month timepoint. This receptor was taken from a human patient who received a liver transplant. The graft donor may be the source of some T cells. The CDR3, as DNA: TGTGCCACCAGCGGCCGGGACACCTATAATTCACCCCTCCACTTT. Translated, it gives CATSGRDTYNSPLHF.